This T cell receptor (beta chain) was captured by sequencing in a study of blood T cell repertoires in COVID-19. There are 15 residues in the CDR3. Trimming left V 5 bases short and J 0 bases short, with 14 bases between. Per germline, CDR1 SGHDT and CDR2 YYEEEE. This clone turned up a few times. Living in under 30 US areas, the participants were between roughly 18 and 95 years of age. Cohorts were assigned according to the clinical history that participants reported. In the authors' workflow: From reference gene primer amplification, estimates of nucleated cell counts were derived. The assay was immunoSEQ multiplex PCR, and TCRdb's table has in-frame clones only and misses some. V, J and clone size derive from that table, while D and trimming were established from the DNA sequence. The table has over 150,000 clones, roughly 87% seen once; the top ten hold 2% to 2.5%.

This receptor was identified in a woman in her thirties who had recovered from COVID-19. Sequencing used PBMCs or T cells enriched from blood (not recorded which). V is TRBV5-6 and J is TRBJ1-2; D ambiguous. The CDR3 sequence: CASSPALRTNYGYTF. The CDR3 nucleotides read TGTGCCAGCAGTCCAGCCTTGAGGACTAACTATGGCTACACCTTC.